The text below deals with one TCR beta chain. Its antigen is unknown. Genomic DNA served as template for TCR beta VDJ and CDR3 profiling. TCRdb reprocessed the reads via MiXCR and lists one record per CDR3 protein. The table includes 170,000 or so distinct CDR3 sequences, 40% to 60% detected once. The sample comes from a study of CD8+CD57+ T cells in acquired aplastic anemia. Study summary: Yields of DNA that came from sorted CD4+ and CD8+ cells averaged roughly 3.2 ug.

This CDR3 region has 15 residues. V was shortened by 0 bases and J by 3 bases, with 15 bases between the two germline ends. From germline, CDR1 is DFQATT and CDR2 SNEGSKA (reference sequence). Findings and caveats of the study: Found in both controls and patients were some 31 CD8+ CDR3 sequences. Controls and patients did not differ significantly in CD8+ Simpson's diversity.

It was patients with CD8+CD57+ cell expansion by flow cytometry who were chosen for sequencing. No therapy was given to patients before blood sampling. The TCR was taken from a human donor with aplastic anemia. The sequencing input was sorted CD4+, CD8+, or CD8+CD57+ T cells (not recorded which) from PBMCs. The rearrangement joins TRBV20-1 to TRBJ2-7; the D gene is possibly TRBD2 (6 bases). CDR3 sequence (DNA): TGCAGTGCTAGAGACCCCCAGGGCGGGGACTACGAGCAGTACTTC. Translating it yields CSARDPQGGDYEQYF.